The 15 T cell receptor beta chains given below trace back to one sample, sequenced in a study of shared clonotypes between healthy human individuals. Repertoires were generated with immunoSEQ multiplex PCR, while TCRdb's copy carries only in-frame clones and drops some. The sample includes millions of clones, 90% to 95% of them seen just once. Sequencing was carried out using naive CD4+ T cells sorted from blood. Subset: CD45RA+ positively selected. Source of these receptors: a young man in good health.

The CDR3 reads CASSLSGGYTEAFF. The CDR3 DNA follows: TGTGCCAGCAGTTTATCAGGGGGCTACACTGAAGCTTTCTTT. The genes are TRBV28 and TRBJ1-1; 8 positions agree with TRBD1. The CDR3 runs 14 residues. The germline V gene encodes CDR1 MDHEN and CDR2 SYDVKM. Trimming removed 1 base from V and 3 bases from J; junction bases left unmatched: 1. Variable domain in full (rest from reference TRBV28 and TRBJ1-1): DVKVTQSSRYLVKRTGEKVFLECVQDMDHENMFWYRQDPGLGLRLIYFSYDVKMKEKGDIPEGYSVSREKKERFSLILESASTNQTSMYLCASSLSGGYTEAFFGQGTRLTVV.

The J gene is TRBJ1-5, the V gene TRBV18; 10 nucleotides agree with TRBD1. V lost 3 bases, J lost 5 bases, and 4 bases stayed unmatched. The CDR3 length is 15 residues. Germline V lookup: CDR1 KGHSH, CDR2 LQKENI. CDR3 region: CASSPGTGADQPQHF. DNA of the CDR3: TGTGCCAGCTCACCGGGGACAGGGGCCGATCAGCCCCAGCATTTT.

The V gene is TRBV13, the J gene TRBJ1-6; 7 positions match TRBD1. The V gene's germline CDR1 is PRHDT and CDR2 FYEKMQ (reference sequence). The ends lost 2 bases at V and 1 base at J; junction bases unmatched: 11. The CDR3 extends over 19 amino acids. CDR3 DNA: TGTGCCAGCAGCTTACGGAAGGGGGCAAATAGGTCCTATAATTCACCCCTCCACTTT. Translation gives CASSLRKGANRSYNSPLHF.

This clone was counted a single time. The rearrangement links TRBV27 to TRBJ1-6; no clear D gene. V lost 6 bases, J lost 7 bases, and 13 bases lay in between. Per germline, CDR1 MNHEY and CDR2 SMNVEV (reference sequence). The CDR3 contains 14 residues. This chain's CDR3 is CASSQRGENSPLHF. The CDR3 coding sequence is TGTGCCAGCAGCCAACGCGGGGAAAATTCACCCCTCCACTTT.

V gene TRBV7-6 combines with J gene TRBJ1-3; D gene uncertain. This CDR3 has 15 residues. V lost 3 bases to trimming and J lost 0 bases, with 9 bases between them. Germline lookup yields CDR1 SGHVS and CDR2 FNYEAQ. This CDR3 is CASSLKGYSGNTIYF. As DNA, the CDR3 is TGTGCCAGCAGCTTGAAAGGATACTCTGGAAACACCATATATTTT.

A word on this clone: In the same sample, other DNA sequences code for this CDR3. The CDR3 coding sequence is TGCGCCAGCAGCTTGGGAGGGACGGGTGGCTACGAGCAGTACTTC. Amino acids: CASSLGGTGGYEQYF. The rearrangement uses TRBV5-1 and TRBJ2-7; D tentatively reads TRBD1 or TRBD2 (5 bases each). V was cut by 0 bases and J by 3 bases, with 13 bases left in between. The CDR3 sequence is 15 residues long. Germline CDR1 and CDR2: SGHRS and YFSETQ. Together with reference TRBV5-1 and TRBJ2-7, the CDR3 gives the full variable domain: KAGVTQTPRYLIKTRGQQVTLSCSPISGHRSVSWYQQTPGQGLQFLFEYFSETQRNKGNFPGRFSGRQFSNSRSEMNVSTLELGDSALYLCASSLGGTGGYEQYFGPGTRLTVT.

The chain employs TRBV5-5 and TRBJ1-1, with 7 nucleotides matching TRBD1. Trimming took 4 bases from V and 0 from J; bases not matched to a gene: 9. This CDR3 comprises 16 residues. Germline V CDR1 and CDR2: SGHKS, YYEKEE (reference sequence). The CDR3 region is CASSTGQLIMNTEAFF. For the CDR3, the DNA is TGTGCCAGCAGCACGGGACAGTTGATCATGAACACTGAAGCTTTCTTT.

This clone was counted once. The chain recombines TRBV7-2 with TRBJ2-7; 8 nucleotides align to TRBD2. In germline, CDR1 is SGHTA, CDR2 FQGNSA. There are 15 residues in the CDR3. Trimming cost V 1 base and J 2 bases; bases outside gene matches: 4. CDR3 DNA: TGTGCCAGCAGCTTAGGCGGGAGGACCACCTACGAGCAGTACTTC. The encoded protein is CASSLGGRTTYEQYF.

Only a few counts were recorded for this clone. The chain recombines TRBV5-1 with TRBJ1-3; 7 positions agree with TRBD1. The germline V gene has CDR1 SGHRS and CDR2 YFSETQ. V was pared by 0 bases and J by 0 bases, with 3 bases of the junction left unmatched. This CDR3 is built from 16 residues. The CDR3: CASSLAGDSSGNTIYF. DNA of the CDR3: TGCGCCAGCAGCTTGGCCGGGGACAGCTCTGGAAACACCATATATTTT.

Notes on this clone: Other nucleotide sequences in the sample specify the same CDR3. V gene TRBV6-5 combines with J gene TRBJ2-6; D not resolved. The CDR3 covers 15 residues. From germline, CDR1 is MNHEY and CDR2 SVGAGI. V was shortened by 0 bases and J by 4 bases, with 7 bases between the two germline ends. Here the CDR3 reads CASSYSGSGANVLTF. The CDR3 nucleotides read TGTGCCAGCAGTTACTCGGGGTCCGGGGCCAACGTCCTGACTTTC.

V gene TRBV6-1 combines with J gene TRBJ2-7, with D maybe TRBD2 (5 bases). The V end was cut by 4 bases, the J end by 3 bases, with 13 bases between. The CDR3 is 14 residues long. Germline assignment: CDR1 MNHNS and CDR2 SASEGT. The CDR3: CASSGSQEVYEQYF. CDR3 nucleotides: TGTGCCAGCAGTGGTTCGCAGGAGGTCTACGAGCAGTACTTC.

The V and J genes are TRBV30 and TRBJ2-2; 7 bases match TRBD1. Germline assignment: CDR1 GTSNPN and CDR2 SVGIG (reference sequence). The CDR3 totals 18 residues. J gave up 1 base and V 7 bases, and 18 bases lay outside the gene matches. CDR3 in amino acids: CAYKRWDRHYKNTGELFF. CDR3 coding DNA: TGTGCCTATAAGCGTTGGGACAGACACTACAAGAACACCGGGGAGCTGTTTTTT.

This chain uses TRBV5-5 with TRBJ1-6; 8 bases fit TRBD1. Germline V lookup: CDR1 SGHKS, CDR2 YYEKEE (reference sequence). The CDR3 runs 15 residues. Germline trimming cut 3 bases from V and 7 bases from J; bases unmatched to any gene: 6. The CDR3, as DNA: TGTGCCAGCAGCTCCCTACAGGGGGGGAATTCACCCCTCCACTTT. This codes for CASSSLQGGNSPLHF.

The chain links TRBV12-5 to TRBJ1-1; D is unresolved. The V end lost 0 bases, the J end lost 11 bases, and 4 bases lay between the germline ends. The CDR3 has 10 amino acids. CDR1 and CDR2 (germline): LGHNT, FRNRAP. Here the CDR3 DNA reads TGTGCTAGTGGTTTGGTACCCGCTTTCTTT. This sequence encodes CASGLVPAFF.

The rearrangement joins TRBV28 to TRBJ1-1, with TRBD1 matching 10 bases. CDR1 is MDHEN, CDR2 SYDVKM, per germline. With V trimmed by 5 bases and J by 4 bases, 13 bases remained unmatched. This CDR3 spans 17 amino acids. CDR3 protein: CASSMDLTGGSGTEAFF. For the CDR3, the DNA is TGTGCCAGCAGTATGGACCTGACAGGGGGCTCGGGCACTGAAGCTTTCTTT.